The text below deals with one T cell receptor beta chain. Antigen: not known. Profiling of TCR beta VDJ combinations and CDR3 sequences used genomic DNA as template. A single record per CDR3 protein comes from TCRdb applying MiXCR to the reads. The repertoire has about 180,000 distinct CDR3 sequences, under 55% of them found once; the top ten carry 2.5% to 3.5%. This sample was included in a study of CD8+CD57+ T cells in acquired aplastic anemia. Points from the study as a whole: A set of approximately 30 CD8+ CDR3 sequences was shared between patients and controls, and these sequences appeared highly expressed in patients.

The length of the CDR3 is 14 residues. Germline trimming cut 0 bases from V and 5 bases from J; bases unmatched to any gene: 3. Germline lookup yields CDR1 LNHNV and CDR2 YYDKDF (reference sequence). The sample was sorted CD4+, CD8+, or CD8+CD57+ T cells (not recorded which) from PBMCs. The rearrangement links TRBV15 to TRBJ1-2; 7 nucleotides line up with TRBD1. This clonotype was obtained from a human donor in good health. The DNA for the CDR3 is TGTGCCACCAGCAGAGATGGGGGACAGTATGGCTACACCTTC. This codes for CATSRDGGQYGYTF.